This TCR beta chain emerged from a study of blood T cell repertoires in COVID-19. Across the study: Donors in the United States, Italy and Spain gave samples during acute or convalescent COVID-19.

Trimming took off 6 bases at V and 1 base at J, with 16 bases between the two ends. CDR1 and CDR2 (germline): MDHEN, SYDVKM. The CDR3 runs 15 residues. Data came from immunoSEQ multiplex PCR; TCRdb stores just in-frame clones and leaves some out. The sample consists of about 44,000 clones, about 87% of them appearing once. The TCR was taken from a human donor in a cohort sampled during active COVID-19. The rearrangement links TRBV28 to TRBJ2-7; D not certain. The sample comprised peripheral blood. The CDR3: CASSTTALASYEQYF. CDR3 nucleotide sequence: TGTGCCAGCAGCACTACGGCCCTCGCTTCCTACGAGCAGTACTTC.